This T cell receptor beta chain was sequenced during a study of early T cells in non-severe SARS-CoV-2 infection (dated by TCRdb to the early 2020s). Regarding the complete study: TCR sequencing used bulk RNA from unsorted whole blood, so alpha and beta chains could not be paired.

Libraries were prepared through 5' RACE. TCRdb shows the sequencer as NextSeq 500. In the TCR library protocol, unique molecular identifiers were attached to individual cDNA molecules to correct for PCR bias and sequencing error. Both TCR alpha and beta chains were sequenced, and tight co-correlation was observed between alpha and beta sequence abundances in each sample. Turning to the authors' computational methods: V gene, J gene and CDR3 annotation of TCR sequences was performed with Decombinator V4. TCRs were defined as expanded if a significant change between any two time points was detected under a Poisson model with p below 0.0001. TCR abundances were normalised to the total number of TCRs sequenced in each sample and reported as counts per million. TRAV1-2 paired with TRAJ12, TRAJ20 or TRAJ33 defined MAIT TCRs, while TRAV10 paired with TRAJ18 defined iNKT TCRs. VDJdb, accessed 1 November 2021, was searched for CMV, EBV and SARS-CoV-2 annotated TCRs, excluding TCRs annotated for multiple antigens. The public reads were reprocessed in TCRdb via fastp at Q25 and MiXCR, keeping in-frame beta chains. Rows with one shared CDR3 protein collapse into an entry with the most common genes and DNA. The V and J calls reflect TCRdb's pipeline rather than the authors' work. Recorded for this sample are tens of thousands of distinct CDR3 sequences; 9.5% to 13% of them occurred a single time. The ten largest clones add up to approximately 2.6% of the sample.

Turning to this clonotype: Its antigen is unknown. It has no much larger one-base neighbor in the sample; base qualities were not kept.

Set within a cohort of healthcare workers in London, UK, this nested case-control study involved weekly PCR testing of nasopharyngeal swabs along with blood sampling. Between 23 and 31 March 2020, the week of the UK lockdown, healthcare workers were enrolled and then followed up weekly for as long as 16 weeks. The paper as a whole reports these results and caveats: VDJdb matching was skewed toward anti-spike CD8 responses and likely underestimated virus-specific expansions by missing private and CD4 specificities.

CDR1 and CDR2 are read off the germline V gene as SGHTA and FQGNSA. V is pruned by 5 bases and J by 7 bases, leaving 11 bases of the junction without a gene match. The CDR3 holds 16 amino acids from the cysteine to the phenylalanine. The CDR3 DNA has 48 bases and is translated from base 1. The chain is made from TRBV7-2 and TRBJ2-1, with TRBD2 identical over 10 junction bases. The sample consisted of whole blood. The clonotype was recovered from an adult who was a healthcare worker with PCR-confirmed SARS-CoV-2 infection or an uninfected control (not recorded which). The nucleotide sequence is given as TGTGCCAGCAGCCTTGGCTCGGGACTAGCGAGGAATGAGCAGTTCTTC. Its product reads: CASSLGSGLARNEQFF.